This T cell receptor beta chain was observed in a study of blood T cells in healthy people across ages. This clonotype showed up many times. This CDR3 has 17 residues. Trimming took 4 bases from V and 1 from J; bases not matched to a gene: 12. CDR1 is SGHVS and CDR2 is FQNEAQ in the germline V gene. The authors ran a second PCR of roughly 7 to 11 cycles using a sample-barcoded 5' primer and a J-beta primer mix. Each CDR3 protein gets one entry after TCRdb re-called the 5' RACE reads with MiXCR. Among about 500,000 distinct CDR3 sequences listed, 24% were seen once. The sample also formed part of further work on T cells of mothers and their children.

This receptor was identified in a boy younger than 18 in good health. The material sequenced was blood. The rearrangement uses TRBV7-8 and TRBJ2-5; 7 bases are a match to TRBD1. The CDR3 region is CASSSSPGTDIQETQYF. The CDR3 DNA follows: TGTGCCAGCAGCTCCAGCCCCGGGACAGACATCCAAGAGACCCAGTACTTC.